This TCR beta chain derives from a study of shared clonotypes between healthy human individuals. This CDR3 is built from 17 residues. Germline V gene sequence: CDR1 SGHDT, CDR2 YYEEEE. Trimming removed 2 bases from V and 3 bases from J; junction bases left unmatched: 9. Donors were Caucasian adults residing in Nashville, Tennessee, USA. Repertoires were generated with immunoSEQ multiplex PCR, while TCRdb's copy carries only in-frame clones and drops some. The data show about 490,000 clones, about 78% seen once. V is TRBV5-6 and J is TRBJ2-5, with 11 bases matching TRBD2. Sequencing was performed on PBMCs. The TCR was taken from a woman aged 40 to 50 in good health. Some clones in this sample may be carry-over from other donors' samples. CDR3 loop: CASSLLAGGSWKETQYF. Written as DNA, the CDR3 is TGTGCCAGCAGCTTATTAGCGGGAGGGTCTTGGAAAGAGACCCAGTACTTC.